These T cell receptor beta chains were read from a single sample in a study of technical replicates of blood from a handful of donors. Data came from immunoSEQ multiplex PCR; TCRdb stores just in-frame clones and leaves some out. This repertoire shows 75,000 to 100,000 clones, 85% to 95% found once; its top ten account for 0.2% to 0.3%. Specimen: T cells isolated from PBMCs. Receptors originate from a human donor in good health. Both conserved end residues are part of each CDR3. D genes are given only for firm matches. Not all rows give a size; the values are once, few, many and, for expanded clones, a class.

size,D,J,V,length,CDR3,DNA
-,TRBD2,TRBJ2-2,TRBV15,17,CATSREQSGGPTGELFF,TGTGCCACCAGCAGAGAACAAAGCGGGGGGCCCACCGGGGAGCTGTTTTTT
-,TRBD2,TRBJ2-1,TRBV29-1,16,CSVEGEREASYNEQFF,TGCAGCGTTGAAGGCGAGCGGGAGGCCTCCTACAATGAGCAGTTCTTC
-,-,TRBJ2-1,TRBV29-1,14,CSVWVGSSYNEQFF,TGCAGCGTTTGGGTTGGGAGCTCCTACAATGAGCAGTTCTTC
once,-,TRBJ1-2,TRBV5-4,15,CASSPTVVVGYGYTF,TGTGCCAGCAGCCCGACAGTGGTTGTAGGCTATGGCTACACCTTC
-,TRBD1,TRBJ1-5,TRBV19,13,CATTDRVNQPQHF,TGTGCCACCACGGACAGGGTTAATCAGCCCCAGCATTTT
-,-,TRBJ2-1,TRBV27,13,CASSLGGFNEQFF,TGTGCCAGCAGTTTGGGGGGTTTCAATGAGCAGTTCTTC
-,TRBD1,TRBJ1-5,TRBV4-1,18,CASSRSGTGISAGQPQHF,TGCGCCAGCAGCCGTAGCGGGACAGGGATATCTGCGGGTCAGCCCCAGCATTTT
-,TRBD2,TRBJ2-7,TRBV11-2,16,CASSSIAGANSYEQYF,TGTGCCAGCAGCTCCATAGCGGGGGCTAACTCCTACGAGCAGTACTTC
-,TRBD1,TRBJ1-5,TRBV2,13,CASSVQGRQPQHF,TGTGCCAGCAGTGTACAGGGGCGGCAGCCCCAGCATTTT
-,-,TRBJ2-7,TRBV7-9,18,CASSSMPLGGGNSYEQYF,TGTGCCAGCAGCTCAATGCCGTTGGGAGGGGGGAACTCCTACGAGCAGTACTTC
once,-,TRBJ2-3,TRBV5-1,14,CASSLELRRDTQYF,TGCGCCAGCAGCTTGGAGTTGCGCAGGGATACGCAGTATTTT
once,-,TRBJ1-2,TRBV28,14,CASSLHHSGYGYTF,TGTGCCAGCAGTTTGCACCACTCGGGCTATGGCTACACCTTC
-,-,TRBJ2-7,TRBV5-1,16,CASSLDLRGLSYEQYF,TGCGCCAGCAGCTTGGATCTCAGGGGATTAAGCTACGAGCAGTACTTC
-,TRBD1,TRBJ1-6,TRBV11-2,15,CASSLRGGIDSPLHF,TGTGCCAGCAGCTTAAGAGGGGGCATAGATTCACCCCTCCACTTT
-,TRBD1,TRBJ2-1,TRBV15,14,CATSSDIQGLGQFF,TGTGCCACCAGCAGTGATATACAGGGGCTCGGGCAGTTCTTC
-,TRBD2,TRBJ2-5,TRBV7-3,16,CASSLSGSGGSETQYF,TGTGCCAGCAGCTTAAGTGGTAGCGGGGGGTCGGAGACCCAGTACTTC
-,-,TRBJ1-5,TRBV10-3,15,CAISAGDYSNQPQHF,TGTGCCATCAGTGCAGGGGATTATAGCAATCAGCCCCAGCATTTT
once,TRBD2,TRBJ2-7,TRBV10-3,15,CAISERVAGPYEQYF,TGTGCCATCAGTGAACGAGTAGCGGGGCCCTACGAGCAGTACTTC